The clone carrying this TCR beta chain was found many times. V shed 1 base and J 3 bases; nucleotides not matched to a gene: 6. The CDR3 sequence is 15 residues long. CDR1 is SGHRS and CDR2 is YFSETQ in the germline V gene. TCRdb processed the RT-PCR reads anew with MiXCR; each CDR3 protein has one entry. Among about 700,000 distinct CDR3 sequences, 13% to 15% were seen once, and the ten largest hold just over 3.5%. This receptor was obtained from a female donor in good health, serving as a healthy control. This chain links TRBV5-1 with TRBJ1-1; TRBD1 matches at 7 bases. Sequencing was done on a sample of memory CD4+ T cells from blood. This CDR3 is CASSLRQGADTEAFF. The CDR3 DNA is TGCGCCAGCAGCTTGCGACAGGGTGCGGACACTGAAGCTTTCTTT.